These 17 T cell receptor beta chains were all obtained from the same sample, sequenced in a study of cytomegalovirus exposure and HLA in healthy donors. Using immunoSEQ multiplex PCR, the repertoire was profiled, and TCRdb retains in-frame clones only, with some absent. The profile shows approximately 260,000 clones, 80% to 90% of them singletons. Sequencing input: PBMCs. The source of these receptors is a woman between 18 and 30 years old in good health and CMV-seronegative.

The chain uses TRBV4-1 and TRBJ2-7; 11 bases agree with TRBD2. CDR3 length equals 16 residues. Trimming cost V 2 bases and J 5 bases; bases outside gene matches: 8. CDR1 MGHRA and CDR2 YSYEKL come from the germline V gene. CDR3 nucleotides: TGCGCCAGCAGCCAACCAACTAGCGGGAGAGTGCACGAGCAGTACTTC. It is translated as CASSQPTSGRVHEQYF.

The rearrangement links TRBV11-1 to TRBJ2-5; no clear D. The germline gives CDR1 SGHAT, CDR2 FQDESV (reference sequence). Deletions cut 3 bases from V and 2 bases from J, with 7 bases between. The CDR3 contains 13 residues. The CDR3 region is CASSLYSQETQYF. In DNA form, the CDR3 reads TGTGCCAGCAGCTTGTACAGTCAAGAGACCCAGTACTTC.

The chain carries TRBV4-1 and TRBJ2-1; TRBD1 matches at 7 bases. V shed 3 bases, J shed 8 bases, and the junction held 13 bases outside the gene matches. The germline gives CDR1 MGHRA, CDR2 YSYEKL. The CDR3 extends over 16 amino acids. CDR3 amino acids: CASSQSTGKIWYEQFF. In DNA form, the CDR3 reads TGCGCCAGCAGCCAGTCGACAGGGAAAATTTGGTATGAGCAGTTCTTC.

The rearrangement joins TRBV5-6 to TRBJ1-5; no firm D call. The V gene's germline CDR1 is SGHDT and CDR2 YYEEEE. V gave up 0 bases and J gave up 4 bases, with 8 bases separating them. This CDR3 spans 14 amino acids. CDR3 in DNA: TGTGCCAGCAGCTTGGCTACGGGAAATCAGCCCCAGCATTTT. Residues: CASSLATGNQPQHF.

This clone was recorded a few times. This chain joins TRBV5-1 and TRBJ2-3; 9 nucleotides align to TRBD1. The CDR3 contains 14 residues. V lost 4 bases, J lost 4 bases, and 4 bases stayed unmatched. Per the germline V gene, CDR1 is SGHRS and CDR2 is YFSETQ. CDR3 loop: CASSQGQGSDTQYF. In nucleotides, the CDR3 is TGCGCCAGCAGCCAGGGACAGGGATCAGATACGCAGTATTTT.

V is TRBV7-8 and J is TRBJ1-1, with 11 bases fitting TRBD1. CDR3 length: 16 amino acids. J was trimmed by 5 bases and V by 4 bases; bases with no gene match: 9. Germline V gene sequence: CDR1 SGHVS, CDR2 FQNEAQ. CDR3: CASSYRTGGQGTEAFF. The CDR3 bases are TGTGCCAGCAGCTACCGGACAGGGGGCCAGGGAACTGAAGCTTTCTTT.

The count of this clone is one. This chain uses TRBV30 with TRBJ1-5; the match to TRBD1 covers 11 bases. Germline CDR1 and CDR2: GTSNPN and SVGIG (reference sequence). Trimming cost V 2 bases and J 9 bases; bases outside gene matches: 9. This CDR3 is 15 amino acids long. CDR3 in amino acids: CAWSQLDRGLGPQHF. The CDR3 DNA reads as TGTGCCTGGAGTCAACTGGACAGGGGGCTGGGGCCCCAGCATTTT. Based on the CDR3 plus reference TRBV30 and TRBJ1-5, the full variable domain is SQTIHQWPATLVQPVGSPLSLECTVEGTSNPNLYWYRQAAGRGLQLLFYSVGIGQISSEVPQNLSASRPQDRQFILSSKKLLLSDSGFYLCAWSQLDRGLGPQHFGDGTRLSIL.

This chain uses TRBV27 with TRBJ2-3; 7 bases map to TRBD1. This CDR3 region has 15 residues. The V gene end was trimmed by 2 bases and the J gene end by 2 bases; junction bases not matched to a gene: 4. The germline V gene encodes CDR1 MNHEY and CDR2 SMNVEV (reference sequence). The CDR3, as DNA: TGTGCCAGCAGTTTAAGGGACAGCCCCACAGATACGCAGTATTTT. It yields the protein CASSLRDSPTDTQYF.

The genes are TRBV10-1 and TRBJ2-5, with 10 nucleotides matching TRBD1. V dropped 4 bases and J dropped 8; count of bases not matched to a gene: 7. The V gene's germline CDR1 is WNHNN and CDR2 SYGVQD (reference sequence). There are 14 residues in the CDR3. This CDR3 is CASSGSWTGGTQYF. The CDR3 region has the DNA TGCGCCAGCAGTGGGTCCTGGACAGGGGGTACCCAGTACTTC.

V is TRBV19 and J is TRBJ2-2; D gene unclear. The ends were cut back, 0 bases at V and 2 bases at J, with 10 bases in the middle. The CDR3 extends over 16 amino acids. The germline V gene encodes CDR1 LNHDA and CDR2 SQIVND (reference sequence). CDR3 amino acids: CASSIEAGRNTGELFF. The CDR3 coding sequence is TGTGCCAGTAGTATAGAAGCAGGCAGAAACACCGGGGAGCTGTTTTTT. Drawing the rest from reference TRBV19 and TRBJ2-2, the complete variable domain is DGGITQSPKYLFRKEGQNVTLSCEQNLNHDAMYWYRQDPGQGLRLIYYSQIVNDFQKGDIAEGYSVSREKKESFPLTVTSAQKNPTAFYLCASSIEAGRNTGELFFGEGSRLTVL.

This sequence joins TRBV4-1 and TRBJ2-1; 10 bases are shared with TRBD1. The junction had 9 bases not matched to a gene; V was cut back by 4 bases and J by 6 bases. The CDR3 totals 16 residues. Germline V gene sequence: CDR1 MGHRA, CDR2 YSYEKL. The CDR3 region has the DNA TGCGCCAGCAGCCCCCTTGGGACAGGGGTGTTCAATGAGCAGTTCTTC. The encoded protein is CASSPLGTGVFNEQFF.

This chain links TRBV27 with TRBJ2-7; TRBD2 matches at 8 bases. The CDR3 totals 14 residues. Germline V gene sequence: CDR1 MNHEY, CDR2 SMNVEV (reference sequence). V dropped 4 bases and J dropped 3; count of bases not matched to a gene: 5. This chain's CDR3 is CASSSLGTSYEQYF. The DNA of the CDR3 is TGTGCCAGCAGTTCTCTGGGGACTAGCTACGAGCAGTACTTC.

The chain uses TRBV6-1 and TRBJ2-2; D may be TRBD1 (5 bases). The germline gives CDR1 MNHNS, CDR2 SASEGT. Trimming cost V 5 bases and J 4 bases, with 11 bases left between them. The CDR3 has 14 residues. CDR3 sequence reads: CASSKSGFTGELFF. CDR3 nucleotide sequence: TGTGCCAGCAGTAAATCAGGGTTCACCGGGGAGCTGTTTTTT.

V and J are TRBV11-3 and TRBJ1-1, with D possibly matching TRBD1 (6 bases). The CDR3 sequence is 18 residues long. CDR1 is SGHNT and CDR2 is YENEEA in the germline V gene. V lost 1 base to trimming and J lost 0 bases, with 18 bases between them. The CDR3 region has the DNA TGTGCCAGCAGCTTAGGTTCCCGGGGGGCTAACATGAACACTGAAGCTTTCTTT. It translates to CASSLGSRGANMNTEAFF.

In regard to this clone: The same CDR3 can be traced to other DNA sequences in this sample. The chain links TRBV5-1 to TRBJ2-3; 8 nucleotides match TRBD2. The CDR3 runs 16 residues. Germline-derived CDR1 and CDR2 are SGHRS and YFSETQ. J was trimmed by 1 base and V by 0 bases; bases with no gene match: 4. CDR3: CASSLGLAGGTDTQYF. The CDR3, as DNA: TGCGCCAGCAGCTTGGGGCTAGCGGGCGGCACAGATACGCAGTATTTT.

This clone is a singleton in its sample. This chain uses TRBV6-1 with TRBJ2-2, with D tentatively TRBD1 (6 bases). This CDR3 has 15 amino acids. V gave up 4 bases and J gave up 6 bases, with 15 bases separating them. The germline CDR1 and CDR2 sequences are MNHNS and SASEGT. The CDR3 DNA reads TGTGCCAGCAGTGTCCTACGGACAGCGGCCGGGGAGCTGTTTTTT. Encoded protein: CASSVLRTAAGELFF.

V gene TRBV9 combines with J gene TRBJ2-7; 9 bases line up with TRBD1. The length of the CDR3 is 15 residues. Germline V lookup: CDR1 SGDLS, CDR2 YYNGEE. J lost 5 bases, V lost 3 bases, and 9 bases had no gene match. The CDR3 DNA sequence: TGTGCCAGCAGCGAGACCGGGACAGGGCGCAACGAGCAGTACTTC. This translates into CASSETGTGRNEQYF.